A selection of T cell receptor beta chains follows, all from one sample in a study of control samples from healthy donors and cancer patients. Generated by immunoSEQ multiplex PCR, the TCRdb table keeps only in-frame clones and is missing some. This sample has 250,000 to 300,000 clones, with 82% found just once. The sample taken for sequencing was PBMCs. The receptors come from a woman in her sixties or seventies with lung cancer. CDR3s include the opening cysteine and the closing phenylalanine or tryptophan. A D gene is named only where the DNA matches it firmly. The listing skips clone size in some rows; elsewhere it reads once, few, many or a size class.

size	V	J	D	DNA	CDR3
.	TRBV7-6	TRBJ1-5	TRBD1	TGTGCCAGCAGCTCGACAGGGCCCGAGGGTCCCCAGCATTTT	CASSSTGPEGPQHF
.	TRBV6-5	TRBJ1-2	TRBD1	TGTGCCAGCCGCCGGGACAGGGTTTTTGGCTACACCTTC	CASRRDRVFGYTF
.	TRBV18	TRBJ1-1	.	TGTGCCAGCTCACCAAATGGGCTGGGCACTGAAGCTTTCTTT	CASSPNGLGTEAFF
.	TRBV5-1	TRBJ1-2	TRBD1	TGCGCCAGCAGCTTTACAGGGGGTAGGAATGGCTACACCTTC	CASSFTGGRNGYTF
.	TRBV7-9	TRBJ1-4	TRBD1	TGTGCCAGCAGGCCTCAGGGGGCGCGGACTAATGAAAAACTGTTTTTT	CASRPQGARTNEKLFF
once	TRBV29-1	TRBJ2-2	TRBD1	TGCAGCGTTGAGGGACAGACGAACACCGGGGAGCTGTTTTTT	CSVEGQTNTGELFF
.	TRBV9	TRBJ2-3	.	TGTGCCAGCAGCGTAGATCACACAGATACGCAGTATTTT	CASSVDHTDTQYF
.	TRBV5-1	TRBJ1-4	TRBD1	TGCGCCAGCAGCTTACGACAGGGGACTGGAAAACTGTTTTTT	CASSLRQGTGKLFF
.	TRBV27	TRBJ2-3	TRBD1	TGTGCCAGCAGTTTAATAACACAGGGGGACACGCAGTATTTT	CASSLITQGDTQYF
.	TRBV7-2	TRBJ1-1	.	TGTGCCAGCAGCTCCGGGACGGTTATGAACACTGAAGCTTTCTTT	CASSSGTVMNTEAFF
.	TRBV15	TRBJ1-5	TRBD1	TGTGCCACCAGCAGAGGGACAGGGGGCAATCAGCCCCAGCATTTT	CATSRGTGGNQPQHF
.	TRBV7-2	TRBJ2-4	TRBD2	TGTGCCAGCAGCTTACCCCCTAGCGGCATTCAGTACTTC	CASSLPPSGIQYF
.	TRBV2	TRBJ1-2	.	TGTGCCAGCCAAGGCGGCTACACCTTC	CASQGGYTF
.	TRBV3-1/TRBV3-2	TRBJ2-3	.	TGTGCCAGCAGCCAAGGGGGTGGCACAGATACGCAGTATTTT	CASSQGGGTDTQYF
few	TRBV7-2	TRBJ1-5	.	TGTGCCAGCAGCTTAATCGGGCCTCAGTGGCCCCAGCATTTT	CASSLIGPQWPQHF
.	TRBV6-5	TRBJ1-1	.	TGTGCCAGCAAAAGGACAGACAGAACGAACACTGAAGCTTTCTTT	CASKRTDRTNTEAFF
.	TRBV3-1/TRBV3-2	TRBJ2-3	.	TGTGCCAGCAACACATTAGGAGATACGCAGTATTTT	CASNTLGDTQYF
.	TRBV6-1	TRBJ1-5	.	TGTGCCAGCAGTGAATCTGGGGGCAATCAGCCCCAGCATTTT	CASSESGGNQPQHF
.	TRBV18	TRBJ2-1	.	TGTGCCAGCTCACCGGGGAGTGCTAGTGAGCAGTTCTTC	CASSPGSASEQFF
.	TRBV7-8	TRBJ1-1	TRBD1	TGTGCCAGCAGCACAGGGGGCACTGAAGCTTTCTTT	CASSTGGTEAFF
once	TRBV19	TRBJ2-1	TRBD2	TGTGCCAGTAGTCGGACTAGAGTCTACAATGAGCAGTTCTTC	CASSRTRVYNEQFF
.	TRBV7-6	TRBJ2-7	.	TGTGCCAGCAGCTTAAGGACTACCACTTCCTACGAGCAGTACTTC	CASSLRTTTSYEQYF
.	TRBV19	TRBJ2-5	.	TGTGCCAGTAGTTGGAGGGCCTTCCAAGAGACCCAGTACTTC	CASSWRAFQETQYF
few	TRBV5-1	TRBJ2-2	TRBD2	TGCGCCAGCAGCTTGAGTAGCGGGGGTGTCGGGGAGCTGTTTTTT	CASSLSSGGVGELFF
.	TRBV6-6	TRBJ1-2	.	TGTGCCAGCAGCCCGGGGGGGCATGGCGGTGGCTACACCTTC	CASSPGGHGGGYTF
.	TRBV3-1/TRBV3-2	TRBJ2-7	TRBD1	TGTGCCAGCAGCCTGCAGGGGGCCTTCTACGAGCAGTACTTC	CASSLQGAFYEQYF
.	TRBV18	TRBJ2-2	TRBD2	TGTGCCAGCTCTCCTTTGGGAGGGGCTGAGAACACCGGGGAGCTGTTTTTT	CASSPLGGAENTGELFF
.	TRBV30	TRBJ2-5	.	TGTGCCTGGGGCATGGGGCAAGAGACCCAGTACTTC	CAWGMGQETQYF
.	TRBV5-6	TRBJ1-5	.	TGTGCCAGCAGCTTGAGACAAAATCAGCCCCAGCATTTT	CASSLRQNQPQHF